These 23 T cell receptor beta chains were sequenced from one sample in a study of T cells in lung cancer brain metastases. Clones were sequenced by immunoSEQ multiplex PCR, and TCRdb holds only the in-frame ones, with some missing. The sample has about 5,000 clones; about 85% are singletons. The source material was tumor tissue from the primary lung tumor. The source of these receptors is a woman in her forties or fifties with non-small cell lung cancer.

This sequence joins TRBV6-5 and TRBJ2-7, with TRBD1 identical over 9 bases. The CDR3 covers 14 residues. The V gene end was trimmed by 6 bases and the J gene end by 2 bases; junction bases not matched to a gene: 5. CDR1 and CDR2 from the germline V gene are MNHEY and SVGAGI. Here the CDR3 reads CASSPGQGTYEQYV. DNA for the CDR3: TGTGCCAGCAGCCCGGGACAGGGAACCTACGAGCAGTACGTC.

The rearrangement joins TRBV5-1 to TRBJ2-5; D possibly corresponds to TRBD1 (5 bases). The CDR3 length is 12 residues. CDR1 SGHRS and CDR2 YFSETQ come from the germline V gene. V lost 5 bases and J 5 bases, leaving 10 bases between the germline ends. The CDR3 DNA is TGCGCCAGCAGAGACCCAGGGGAGACCCAGTACTTC. Its protein is CASRDPGETQYF.

This chain connects TRBV15 to TRBJ2-2; the match to TRBD1 covers 10 bases. V shed 3 bases and J 6 bases; nucleotides not matched to a gene: 4. The germline V gene encodes CDR1 LNHNV and CDR2 YYDKDF (reference sequence). The CDR3 totals 15 residues. CDR3 sequence: CATSSGQGEAGELFF. DNA of the CDR3: TGTGCCACCAGCAGCGGACAGGGGGAGGCCGGGGAGCTGTTTTTT.

V is TRBV18 and J is TRBJ1-2, with D perhaps TRBD1 (6 bases). V shed 3 bases and J shed 8 bases, with 25 bases lying between them. Looked up from germline, CDR1 is KGHSH and CDR2 is LQKENI. This CDR3 comprises 17 residues. The CDR3 DNA follows: TGTGCCAGCTCACCTCCTAGGACAGCTGCAAAAGGGGTAGGCTACACCTTC. It translates to CASSPPRTAAKGVGYTF.

The chain joins TRBV7-9 to TRBJ2-2, with 7 bases that match TRBD2. Trimming took 5 bases from V and 4 from J; bases not matched to a gene: 13. The CDR3 length is 17 residues. The V gene's germline CDR1 is SEHNR and CDR2 FQNEAQ (reference sequence). Written as DNA, the CDR3 is TGTGCCAGCAGCCTCAGGGCGGGTAGCGGGCTCACCGGGGAGCTGTTTTTT. Amino acid sequence: CASSLRAGSGLTGELFF.

Only one count was recorded for this clone. The chain has TRBV2 and TRBJ2-2, with TRBD1 matching over 8 bases. The trim removed 11 bases at V and 1 base at J, leaving 3 bases unmatched. Germline V CDR1 and CDR2: SNHLY, FYNNEI. The CDR3 sequence is 13 residues long. CDR3 sequence: CASGTGNTGELFF. The CDR3 DNA sequence: TGTGCCTCCGGGACAGGGAACACCGGGGAGCTGTTTTTT.

J is TRBJ1-5 and V is TRBV30; 8 bases fit TRBD1. V trimming: 4 bases; J trimming: 6 bases; junction bases outside the gene matches: 8. The germline gives CDR1 GTSNPN, CDR2 SVGIG (reference sequence). This CDR3 spans 14 amino acids. For the CDR3, the DNA is TGTGCCTGGAACCTACCAGGGGGCGGTCAGCCCCAGCATTTT. It specifies CAWNLPGGGQPQHF.

The V and J genes are TRBV28 and TRBJ2-1; D unclear. The V end was cut by 5 bases, the J end by 16 bases, with 21 bases between. CDR3 length: 13 residues. Germline V CDR1 and CDR2: MDHEN, SYDVKM. CDR3 amino acids: CASSTSASRSSFF. The CDR3 DNA is TGTGCCAGCAGTACCTCGGCTAGTAGGAGTAGTTTCTTC.

This clone has only one observation. The V gene is TRBV19, the J gene TRBJ2-7, with TRBD2 as a possible D gene (5 bases). CDR3 length: 13 residues. The V gene lost 0 bases and the J gene lost 6 bases, with 9 bases spanning the gap. Germline V gene data show CDR1 as LNHDA and CDR2 as SQIVND (reference sequence). The CDR3 bases are TGTGCCAGTAGTATAGAAGATGGGAGCGAGCAGTACGTC. Its protein product is CASSIEDGSEQYV.

This rearrangement joins TRBV2 to TRBJ1-1, with TRBD1 matching over 8 bases. Germline V gene sequence: CDR1 SNHLY, CDR2 FYNNEI. The CDR3 is 19 amino acids. V gave up 5 bases and J gave up 1 base; unmatched junction bases: 18. DNA of the CDR3: TGTGCCAGCAGTTCCCACAAAGTCTACCAGGGGGCCGGGAACACTGAAGCTTTCTTT. Its translation is CASSSHKVYQGAGNTEAFF.

Concerning this clone itself: Other DNA sequences of this sample code for an identical CDR3. V gene TRBV7-3 combines with J gene TRBJ2-3; 7 bases are a match to TRBD2. CDR1 SGHTA and CDR2 FQGTGA come from the germline V gene. The V segment lost 6 bases and the J segment 6 bases; nucleotides outside the gene matches: 9. This CDR3 is 14 amino acids long. The CDR3, as DNA: TGTGCCAGCAGTCTAGCTCAGGGAGGGGATACGCAGTATTTT. Protein: CASSLAQGGDTQYF.

On this clone: Compared with germline, one end of the junction differs, possibly owing to a read error. Other DNA sequences of this sample code for an identical CDR3. This chain joins TRBV5-5 and TRBJ2-3; D perhaps matches TRBD2 (5 bases). This CDR3 is built from 13 residues. CDR1 SGHKS and CDR2 YYEKEE come from the germline V gene (reference sequence). Written as DNA, the CDR3 is TGTGCCAGTAGCTCGGGGTTCACAGATACGCAGTATTTT. Protein product: CASSSGFTDTQYF.

This clone was picked up a small number of times. V usage is TRBV29-1 and J usage is TRBJ1-3, with D tentatively TRBD1 (5 bases). Germline loops: CDR1 SQVTM, CDR2 ANQGSEA. This CDR3 has 16 residues. V gave up 7 bases and J gave up 4 bases, with 23 bases separating them. The CDR3 region has the DNA TGCAGCGGCGATGGGGGAGATCATGGGGGGGGAAACACCATATATTTT. Its translation: CSGDGGDHGGGNTIYF. Combining the CDR3 with reference TRBV29-1 and TRBJ1-3 gives the whole variable domain SAVISQKPSRDICQRGTSLTIQCQVDSQVTMMFWYRQQPGQSLTLIATANQGSEATYESGFVIDKFPISRPNLTFSTLTVSNMSPEDSSIYLCSGDGGDHGGGNTIYFGEGSWLTVV.

The chain has TRBV5-1 and TRBJ2-1; the D gene is possibly TRBD2 (6 bases). V gave up 4 bases and J gave up 4 bases, with 18 bases separating them. This CDR3 comprises 16 residues. The germline V gene has CDR1 SGHRS and CDR2 YFSETQ. CDR3 nucleotides: TGCGCCAGCAGCCCTACCCCTAGCGTACCTTACAATGAGCAGTTCTTC. This gives the protein CASSPTPSVPYNEQFF. Looking up the rest from reference TRBV5-1 and TRBJ2-1 gives the full variable domain: KAGVTQTPRYLIKTRGQQVTLSCSPISGHRSVSWYQQTPGQGLQFLFEYFSETQRNKGNFPGRFSGRQFSNSRSEMNVSTLELGDSALYLCASSPTPSVPYNEQFFGPGTRLTVL.

The V and J genes are TRBV2 and TRBJ1-2; D unresolved. Germline CDR1 reads SNHLY; CDR2 reads FYNNEI. The CDR3 contains 11 residues. Trimming removed 7 bases at V and 5 bases at J, with 8 bases between. CDR3 in amino acids: CASTDGYGYTF. CDR3 in DNA: TGTGCCAGCACAGACGGTTATGGCTACACCTTC.

V is TRBV7-9 and J is TRBJ1-4, with D maybe TRBD1 (5 bases). Germline CDR1 reads SEHNR; CDR2 reads FQNEAQ (reference sequence). The V and J ends lost 5 bases and 1 base respectively, with 8 bases between them. This CDR3 has 14 residues. CDR3 nucleotides: TGTGCCAGCAGCGCCCAGGGAACTAATGAAAAACTGTTTTTT. This translates into CASSAQGTNEKLFF. Using reference TRBV7-9 and TRBJ1-4 for the parts outside the CDR3, the full variable domain is DTGVSQNPRHKITKRGQNVTFRCDPISEHNRLYWYRQTLGQGPEFLTYFQNEAQLEKSRLLSDRFSAERPKGSFSTLEIQRTEQGDSAMYLCASSAQGTNEKLFFGSGTQLSVL.

With regard to this clone: Compared with germline, one end of the junction differs, possibly owing to a read error. The same CDR3 is also encoded by other DNA sequences in this sample. This rearrangement joins TRBV27 to TRBJ2-5; D possibly corresponds to TRBD2 (6 bases). This CDR3 contains 16 residues. Looked up from germline, CDR1 is MNHEY and CDR2 is SMNVEV (reference sequence). The CDR3 coding sequence is TGTGCCAGCAGTCTAAAACCTGGGCGGGATAGGGAGACTCAGTACTTC. Translated: CASSLKPGRDRETQYF.

The CDR3 loop is CASSSRQGEAFF. The DNA for the CDR3 is TGTGCCAGCAGCTCCCGACAGGGGGAAGCTTTCTTT. This chain joins TRBV11-3 and TRBJ1-1, with 8 bases fitting TRBD1. V trimming: 4 bases; J trimming: 8 bases; junction bases outside the gene matches: 3. Per germline, CDR1 SGHNT and CDR2 YENEEA. This CDR3 contains 12 residues. Looking up the rest from reference TRBV11-3 and TRBJ1-1 gives the full variable domain: EAGVVQSPRYKIIEKKQPVAFWCNPISGHNTLYWYLQNLGQGPELLIRYENEEAVDDSQLPKDRFSAERLKGVDSTLKIQPAELGDSAVYLCASSSRQGEAFFGQGTRLTVV.

Of note for this clone: Other DNA sequences in the sample encode the same CDR3. The J gene is TRBJ2-7, the V gene TRBV2; TRBD2 agrees at 8 bases. Trimming cost V 6 bases and J 0 bases; bases outside gene matches: 7. CDR1 and CDR2 (germline): SNHLY, FYNNEI. This CDR3 has 15 amino acids. The CDR3 DNA reads TGTGCCAGCAGCCTGGCGGGGGGACCCTCCTACGAGCAGTACGTC. As protein: CASSLAGGPSYEQYV.

This clone has just a few counts. Other DNA sequences in the sample encode the same CDR3. The V call is TRBV29-1, the J call TRBJ2-7; 9 bases match TRBD2. V shed 6 bases and J 3 bases; nucleotides not matched to a gene: 12. Looked up from germline, CDR1 is SQVTM and CDR2 is ANQGSEA. The CDR3 loop spans 15 amino acids. CDR3 protein: CSVPPPSGIFYEQYV. CDR3 DNA: TGCAGCGTCCCCCCCCCTAGCGGGATCTTCTACGAGCAGTACGTC.

This clone was recorded a few times. The V gene is TRBV9, the J gene TRBJ1-2; D possibly corresponds to TRBD1 (6 bases). Germline CDR1 reads SGDLS; CDR2 reads YYNGEE. Trimming removed 0 bases from V and 5 bases from J, with 8 bases in between. This CDR3 is 13 amino acids long. CDR3 loop: CASSVGQDYGYTF. CDR3 sequence (DNA): TGTGCCAGCAGCGTAGGACAGGATTATGGCTACACCTTC.

The chain joins TRBV6-5 to TRBJ1-1, with 7 bases aligning to TRBD1. The CDR3 totals 12 residues. J lost 12 bases, V lost 3 bases, and 7 bases had no gene match. The germline V gene has CDR1 MNHEY and CDR2 SVGAGI. The CDR3 reads CASSYRDRVTFF. Here the CDR3 DNA reads TGTGCCAGCAGTTATCGGGACAGAGTTACTTTCTTT.

Turning to this clone: The same CDR3 is also encoded by other DNA sequences in this sample. The rearrangement links TRBV5-8 to TRBJ2-5; tentative D call: TRBD2 (5 bases). The CDR3 is made up of 15 amino acids. V was cut by 4 bases and J by 3 bases, with 16 bases left in between. Per germline, CDR1 SGHTS and CDR2 YDEGEE. The CDR3 here is CASSLWRTGKETQYF. The CDR3 nucleotides are TGTGCCAGCAGCCTGTGGCGTACGGGGAAAGAGACCCAGTACTTC.